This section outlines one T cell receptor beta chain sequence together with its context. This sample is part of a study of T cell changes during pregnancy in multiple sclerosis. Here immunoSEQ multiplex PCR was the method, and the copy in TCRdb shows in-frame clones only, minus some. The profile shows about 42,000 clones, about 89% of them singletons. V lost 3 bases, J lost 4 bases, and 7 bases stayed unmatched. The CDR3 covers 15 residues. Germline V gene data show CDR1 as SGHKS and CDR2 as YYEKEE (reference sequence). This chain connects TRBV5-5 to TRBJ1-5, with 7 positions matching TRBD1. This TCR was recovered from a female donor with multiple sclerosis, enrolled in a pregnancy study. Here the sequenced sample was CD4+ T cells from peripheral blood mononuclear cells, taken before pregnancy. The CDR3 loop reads CASSYTGVVNQPQHF. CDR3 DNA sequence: TGTGCCAGCAGCTATACAGGGGTAGTAAATCAGCCCCAGCATTTT.